These 15 T cell receptor beta chains originate from one sample sequenced in a study of T-cell memory formation after mild COVID-19. TCRdb reprocessed the 5' RACE reads via MiXCR and lists one record per CDR3 protein. The table includes about 440,000 distinct CDR3 sequences, around 20% detected once. The sequenced sample consisted of PBMCs or a T cell subset sorted from them (not recorded which). These receptors originate from an adult woman who had mild COVID-19 (a few samples of this study predate the infection). Cell type and time point are not known.

The rearrangement joins TRBV10-3 to TRBJ2-1; 10 nucleotides agree with TRBD2. This CDR3 is 16 amino acids long. V was pared by 4 bases and J by 7 bases, with 10 bases of the junction left unmatched. Germline lookup yields CDR1 ENHRY and CDR2 SYGVKD. CDR3: CAISVGLAGDRNEQFF. The CDR3 DNA reads TGTGCCATCAGTGTGGGGCTAGCGGGAGATAGGAATGAGCAGTTCTTC.

CDR3 in amino acids: CSTRWGSGYTF. CDR3 sequence (DNA): TGCAGCACACGCTGGGGCAGTGGCTACACCTTC. The chain links TRBV29-1 to TRBJ1-2, with D maybe TRBD1 (5 bases). The CDR3 sequence is 11 residues long. The germline V and J ends were trimmed by 8 bases and 7 bases, with 14 bases remaining between them. The V gene's germline CDR1 is SQVTM and CDR2 ANQGSEA.

This clonotype has just a few counts. V usage is TRBV7-2 and J usage is TRBJ1-1, with D possibly TRBD1 on 5 matching bases. Per germline, CDR1 SGHTA and CDR2 FQGNSA. The CDR3 length is 12 residues. The ends were cut back, 5 bases at V and 6 bases at J, with 10 bases in the middle. CDR3 DNA: TGTGCCAGCAGCAACGGGGGTCCTGAAGCTTTCTTT. This encodes CASSNGGPEAFF. The entire variable domain, with the rest obtained from reference TRBV7-2 and TRBJ1-1, is as follows: GAGVSQSPSNKVTEKGKDVELRCDPISGHTALYWYRQSLGQGLEFLIYFQGNSAPDKSGLPSDRFSAERTGGSVSTLTIQRTQQEDSAVYLCASSNGGPEAFFGQGTRLTVV.

The V call is TRBV7-9, the J call TRBJ2-5; TRBD1 matches 10 bases. This CDR3 is built from 16 residues. V was pared by 5 bases and J by 5 bases, with 11 bases of the junction left unmatched. Germline lookup yields CDR1 SEHNR and CDR2 FQNEAQ (reference sequence). CDR3 sequence reads: CASSISTGGGWETQYF. The CDR3 nucleotides read TGTGCCAGCAGCATCTCGACAGGGGGCGGCTGGGAGACCCAGTACTTC.

This clonotype showed up just a few times. The rearrangement uses TRBV7-9 and TRBJ2-7, with D possibly TRBD1 on 6 matching bases. V was cut by 5 bases and J by 2 bases, with 13 bases left in between. Germline V gives CDR1 SEHNR, CDR2 FQNEAQ (reference sequence). The CDR3 spans 14 residues. CDR3 sequence: CASSGSDSTYEQYF. CDR3 DNA sequence: TGTGCCAGCAGCGGGTCGGACAGTACCTACGAGCAGTACTTC.

The V and J genes are TRBV7-2 and TRBJ2-5; D not resolved. V lost 6 bases to trimming and J lost 5 bases, with 19 bases between them. The length of the CDR3 is 15 residues. Germline CDR1 and CDR2: SGHTA and FQGNSA. In DNA form, the CDR3 reads TGTGCCAGCAGTCCCTCCCCGGAAACCTGGGAGACCCAGTACTTC. It is translated as CASSPSPETWETQYF.

This clonotype appeared a few times. The CDR3 region has the DNA TGCGCCAGCAGCTTGGAGACAGGGGGCACTGAAGCTTTCTTT. Residues: CASSLETGGTEAFF. The chain carries TRBV5-1 and TRBJ1-1, with 9 bases identical to TRBD1. The CDR3 contains 14 residues. Germline V CDR1 and CDR2: SGHRS, YFSETQ. J lost 4 bases, V lost 0 bases, and 1 base had no gene match.

This chain joins TRBV5-1 and TRBJ1-1, with D possibly TRBD1 on 5 matching bases. Germline CDR1 reads SGHRS; CDR2 reads YFSETQ. Trimming stripped 4 bases from V and 4 bases from J, with 11 bases between. This CDR3 has 13 residues. In nucleotides, the CDR3 is TGCGCCAGCAGCGGGGGGTTCGTCACTGAAGCTTTCTTT. Its protein is CASSGGFVTEAFF.

This clonotype showed up just a few times. CDR3 sequence: CASSGGHPFGAFF. The CDR3 nucleotides read TGTGCCAGCAGTGGGGGACACCCCTTCGGAGCTTTCTTT. The chain employs TRBV2 and TRBJ1-1, with a weak D call TRBD1 (6 bases). Per the germline V gene, CDR1 is SNHLY and CDR2 is FYNNEI. The CDR3 totals 13 residues. Deletions cut 4 bases from V and 10 bases from J, with 16 bases between.

This clonotype was counted at least ten times. This chain connects TRBV12-3 or TRBV12-4 to TRBJ2-3; 8 bases fit TRBD1. With V trimmed by 6 bases and J by 4 bases, 3 bases remained unmatched. The CDR3 has 13 residues. The CDR3 is CASSRDRSDTQYF. As DNA, the CDR3 is TGTGCCAGCAGCCGGGACAGGTCAGATACGCAGTATTTT.

This chain joins TRBV6-2 or TRBV6-3 and TRBJ2-7, with 8 bases fitting TRBD1. Germline CDR1 MNHEY, CDR2 SVGEGT. This CDR3 contains 16 residues. V was pared by 11 bases and J by 3 bases, with 18 bases of the junction left unmatched. CDR3 loop: CAGRQGTSDLGYEQYF. In DNA, the CDR3 is TGTGCCGGTCGACAGGGGACAAGCGATCTGGGCTACGAGCAGTACTTC.

This clonotype was counted a few times. This rearrangement joins TRBV20-1 to TRBJ1-1; perhaps TRBD1 as D (6 bases). Germline V gene lookup returns CDR1 DFQATT and CDR2 SNEGSKA (reference sequence). Trimming cost V 3 bases and J 1 base, with 9 bases left between them. The CDR3 runs 13 residues. CDR3 nucleotide sequence: TGCAGTGCTAGGGAGGACAGGAACACTGAAGCTTTCTTT. Its translation: CSAREDRNTEAFF.

This chain uses TRBV27 with TRBJ2-3; D ambiguous. Per germline, CDR1 MNHEY and CDR2 SMNVEV (reference sequence). The CDR3 consists of 14 residues. Trimming took 2 bases from V and 9 from J, leaving 15 bases between them. The CDR3 reads CASSLVPNPGTQYF. The CDR3 DNA is TGTGCCAGCAGTTTAGTCCCAAACCCGGGCACGCAGTATTTT.

The genes are TRBV5-1 and TRBJ2-5; D is uncertain. This CDR3 has 13 amino acids. The V end lost 4 bases, the J end lost 1 base, and 8 bases lay between the germline ends. Germline V CDR1 and CDR2: SGHRS, YFSETQ. The CDR3 reads CASSQPTQETQYF. CDR3 nucleotides: TGCGCCAGCAGCCAACCGACCCAAGAGACCCAGTACTTC.

This clonotype came up a few times. The CDR3 region is CSVLAGEPNEQFF. CDR3 nucleotides: TGCAGCGTACTAGCGGGAGAACCCAATGAGCAGTTCTTC. The chain couples TRBV29-1 to TRBJ2-1, with 11 nucleotides matching TRBD2. From germline, CDR1 is SQVTM and CDR2 ANQGSEA. Trimming removed 6 bases from V and 6 bases from J; junction bases left unmatched: 4. The CDR3 is 13 residues long.